The clone carrying this T cell receptor (beta chain) showed up just a few times. Its matching antigen is unknown. The source of the sample is a study of T cells after yellow fever vaccination. Regarding the study as a whole: A secondary response was less intense yet reached its peak sooner, at day 5 versus 15. The booster saw the reappearance of most primary-vaccination clones (approximately 97% CD4, about 85% CD8). CD4 and CD8 compartments shared a small share of clonotypes.

V lost 2 bases and J 3 bases, leaving 15 bases between the germline ends. Germline V lookup: CDR1 SGDLS, CDR2 YYNGEE. The CDR3 is 16 residues long. TCRdb re-derived calls from the 5' RACE reads in MiXCR, one entry per CDR3 protein. The sample holds about 350,000 distinct CDR3 sequences; roughly 4.3% are singletons and the top ten take around 23%. This sequence originates from a young man who received the YFV17D yellow fever vaccine. The input for sequencing was PBMCs, taken 5 days after the yellow fever booster vaccination. This chain joins TRBV9 and TRBJ2-1, with D possibly being TRBD2 (5 bases). In nucleotides, the CDR3 is TGTGCCAGCAGCGTGGTCGGGAACGCGGGCTACAATGAGCAGTTCTTC. Translated, it gives CASSVVGNAGYNEQFF.